A selection of T cell receptor beta chains follows, all from one sample in a study of CD8+ T cells in alopecia areata. Only in-frame clones appear in the TCRdb table, and some are missing; sequencing was by immunoSEQ multiplex PCR. The sample consists of roughly 140,000 clones, more than 55% of them appearing once. The sequencing input was CD8+ T cells sorted from blood. These receptors were obtained from a human donor in good health. Both conserved end residues are part of each CDR3.

v_call	j_call	cdr3_aa
TRBV4-1	TRBJ2-7	CASSHLGTSDAYEQYF
TRBV29-1	TRBJ2-1	CSVDGRNEQFF
TRBV9	TRBJ2-7	CASSVGDTEQYF
TRBV5-1	TRBJ2-1	CASSFAGLSYNEQFF
TRBV25-1	TRBJ2-7	CASSLPGQGEQYF
TRBV7-3	TRBJ2-1	CASSFTGTGSHNEQFF
TRBV11-2	TRBJ1-2	CASSLRQGYGYTF
TRBV6-6	TRBJ2-2	CASSQAGGSTGELFF
TRBV4-1	TRBJ1-5	CASSQRTGFNQPQHF
TRBV27	TRBJ2-7	CASSLSGTKNEQYF
TRBV29-1	TRBJ2-1	CSVEGAGVRSYNEQFF
TRBV6-1	TRBJ1-2	CASSERDNYGYTF
TRBV11-2	TRBJ2-3	CASSSGTSGTDTQYF
TRBV4-1	TRBJ1-5	CASSQDLRGNLGQPQHF
TRBV29-1	TRBJ1-4	CSVGTREKLFF
TRBV29-1	TRBJ2-2	CSVRQPNTGELFF
TRBV28	TRBJ2-5	CASSALALAEQETQYF
TRBV2	TRBJ1-2	CASSELEFNYGYTF
TRBV11-1	TRBJ2-5	CASSPWDSGTQETQYF
TRBV9	TRBJ2-1	CASSDSGLEQFF
TRBV6-4	TRBJ2-6	CASSDSLSGANVLTF
TRBV9	TRBJ2-7	CASSVAATGGLYEQYF
TRBV7-8	TRBJ2-4	CASSLVRAGGIQYF
TRBV6-5	TRBJ2-1	CASSAYNEQFF
TRBV29-1	TRBJ2-5	CSVPHRTYQETQYF
TRBV6-4	TRBJ2-1	CASSDNLNEQFF
TRBV11-1	TRBJ2-1	CASSFSGSAYNEQFF
TRBV4-1	TRBJ2-2	CASSQDRWPGTGELFF
TRBV23-1	TRBJ1-1	CASSQSHRGLPAFF
TRBV25-1	TRBJ2-1	CASSEYNEQFF
TRBV6-5	TRBJ2-5	CASSRQGEETQYF
TRBV29-1	TRBJ1-4	CSVEEGPEKLFF
TRBV27	TRBJ1-5	CASSLDSNQPQHF
TRBV6-6	TRBJ1-3	CASSPEGLSGNTIYF
TRBV29-1	TRBJ1-2	CSVEDRNGYTF
TRBV2	TRBJ2-1	CASSESKRTSGSHEQFF
TRBV6-5	TRBJ1-5	CASSPTGEPNQPQHF
TRBV6-6	TRBJ2-7	CASSYSRGGDEQYF
TRBV4-1	TRBJ2-5	CASSQAVAVKWTQYF
TRBV10-1	TRBJ2-5	CASSELKGTVETQYF
TRBV29-1	TRBJ1-2	CSVGAGVANYGYTF
TRBV2	TRBJ1-2	CASSVWTGGNYGYTF
TRBV29-1	TRBJ2-2	CSVGGGRAGPNTGELFF
TRBV7-2	TRBJ2-3	CASSLVPALTDTQYF
TRBV6-1	TRBJ1-1	CASSEAMGTEAFF
TRBV6-5	TRBJ1-5	CASSPGGRPQHF
TRBV6-1	TRBJ2-1	CASSEVTNNEQFF
TRBV5-6	TRBJ2-2	CASSLGTVANTGELFF